This passage covers 5 T cell receptor beta chains from one sample sequenced in a study of T cell clonotyping in hematopoietic cell transplantation. The method was immunoSEQ multiplex PCR; TCRdb's version includes in-frame clones alone and lacks a portion of them. This table has about 4,400 clones, 19% appearing once. The material was PBMCs, obtained 180 days after allogeneic stem cell transplant. The source is a male patient in his late teens or twenties who had an allogeneic stem cell transplant, so the T cells may come from the graft donor. Some clones in this sample may be carry-over from other donors' samples.

This clone showed up just a few times. The V and J genes are TRBV6-5 and TRBJ1-2, with TRBD1 matching 7 bases. The V segment lost 7 bases and the J segment 7 bases; nucleotides outside the gene matches: 9. The CDR3 length is 13 residues. Germline V gives CDR1 MNHEY, CDR2 SVGAGI. The CDR3 loop is CASTQSGGRGYTF. The CDR3 region has the DNA TGTGCCAGCACTCAATCAGGGGGACGTGGCTACACCTTC.

This clone rates as medium-sized (0.01 to 0.1%). The V and J genes are TRBV30 and TRBJ1-6; D uncertain. The CDR3 runs 14 residues. V gave up 1 base and J gave up 8 bases, with 12 bases separating them. From germline, CDR1 is GTSNPN and CDR2 SVGIG (reference sequence). For the CDR3, the DNA is TGTGCCTGGAGTGATAGGCAGGAGTATTCACCCCTCCACTTT. Translation: CAWSDRQEYSPLHF.

This sequence joins TRBV29-1 and TRBJ2-7; 8 nucleotides agree with TRBD2. V lost 7 bases to trimming and J lost 7 bases; unmatched junction nucleotides: 12. In germline, CDR1 is SQVTM, CDR2 ANQGSEA. There are 13 residues in the CDR3. The CDR3 here is CSDQRGPRKEQYF. The CDR3, as DNA: TGCAGCGACCAGCGGGGGCCGAGGAAAGAGCAGTACTTC.

Only a few counts were recorded for this clone. This chain joins TRBV25-1 and TRBJ1-4; D perhaps matches TRBD1 (5 bases). Per the germline V gene, CDR1 is MGHDK and CDR2 is SYGVNS. V was pared by 5 bases and J by 7 bases, with 17 bases between. This CDR3 has 15 residues. In nucleotides, the CDR3 is TGTGCCAGCAGTAGCGGGACGGGGTGGTTTGAAAAACTGTTTTTT. This translates into CASSSGTGWFEKLFF.

V usage is TRBV29-1 and J usage is TRBJ1-4; D may be TRBD1 (6 bases). In germline, CDR1 is SQVTM, CDR2 ANQGSEA. The CDR3 spans 14 residues. The ends were cut back, 6 bases at V and 8 bases at J, with 19 bases in the middle. CDR3 nucleotides: TGCAGCGTCCTCGAAAGGGGGGCGCGGGAAAAACTGTTTTTT. This translates into CSVLERGAREKLFF. Combining the CDR3 with reference TRBV29-1 and TRBJ1-4 gives the whole variable domain SAVISQKPSRDICQRGTSLTIQCQVDSQVTMMFWYRQQPGQSLTLIATANQGSEATYESGFVIDKFPISRPNLTFSTLTVSNMSPEDSSIYLCSVLERGAREKLFFGSGTQLSVL.